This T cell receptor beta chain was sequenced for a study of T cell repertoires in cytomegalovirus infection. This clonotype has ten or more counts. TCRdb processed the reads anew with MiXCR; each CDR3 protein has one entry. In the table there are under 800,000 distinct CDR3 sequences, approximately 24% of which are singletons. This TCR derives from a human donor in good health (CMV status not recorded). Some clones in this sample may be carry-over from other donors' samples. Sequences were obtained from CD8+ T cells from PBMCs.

CDR3 protein: CASRRTGNTEAFF. The CDR3 bases are TGTGCCAGCAGGAGAACGGGGAACACTGAAGCTTTCTTT. The chain joins TRBV2 to TRBJ1-1, with D uncertain. The CDR3 sequence is 13 residues long. Germline CDR1 SNHLY, CDR2 FYNNEI. Trimming shortened V by 6 bases and J by 1 base, and 9 bases separated the two germline ends.